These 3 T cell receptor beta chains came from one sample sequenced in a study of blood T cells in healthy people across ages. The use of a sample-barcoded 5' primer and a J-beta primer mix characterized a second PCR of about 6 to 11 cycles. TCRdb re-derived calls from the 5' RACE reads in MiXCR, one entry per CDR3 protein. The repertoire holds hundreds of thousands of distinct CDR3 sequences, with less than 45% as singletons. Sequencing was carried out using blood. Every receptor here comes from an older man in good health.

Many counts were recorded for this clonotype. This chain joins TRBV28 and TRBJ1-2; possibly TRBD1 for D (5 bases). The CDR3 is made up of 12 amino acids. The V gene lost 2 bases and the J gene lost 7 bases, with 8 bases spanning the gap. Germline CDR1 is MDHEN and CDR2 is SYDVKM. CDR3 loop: CASSLQGPGYTF. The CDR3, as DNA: TGTGCCAGCAGTTTACAGGGTCCTGGCTACACCTTC.

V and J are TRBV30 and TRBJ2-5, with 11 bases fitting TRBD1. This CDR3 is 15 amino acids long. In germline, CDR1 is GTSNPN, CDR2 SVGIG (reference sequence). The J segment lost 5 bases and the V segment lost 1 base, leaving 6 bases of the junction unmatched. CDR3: CAWSEGTGGMETQYF. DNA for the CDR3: TGTGCCTGGAGTGAAGGGACAGGGGGTATGGAGACCCAGTACTTC.

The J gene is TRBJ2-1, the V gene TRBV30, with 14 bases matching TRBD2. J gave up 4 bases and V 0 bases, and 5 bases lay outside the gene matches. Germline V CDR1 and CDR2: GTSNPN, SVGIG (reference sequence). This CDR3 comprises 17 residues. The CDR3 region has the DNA TGTGCCTGGAGTGTTTCTAGGACTAGCGGGGGGTACAATGAGCAGTTCTTC. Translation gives CAWSVSRTSGGYNEQFF.